The T cell receptor beta chain under discussion was sequenced for a study of blood T cell repertoires in COVID-19. The wider study: From the United States, Italy and Spain came samples of acute and convalescent COVID-19. T cells, B-cell-depleted T cells, or PBMCs supplied cDNA or gDNA.

This clone was observed once. The CDR3 consists of 18 residues. Between the trimmed V and J ends, which lost 5 bases and 7 bases, there was a span of 29 bases. CDR1 is LGHDT and CDR2 is YNNKEL in the germline V gene (reference sequence). In the source study's methods: Reference gene primer amplification yielded estimated nucleated cell counts. The method was immunoSEQ multiplex PCR; TCRdb's version includes in-frame clones alone and lacks a portion of them. For V, J and clone size, that table is used; D and trimming come from the DNA. The data hold nearly 300,000 clones, with about 91% observed a single time.

This chain connects TRBV3-1 (or the pseudogene TRBV3-2) to TRBJ1-2; no definite D call. The receptor was derived from a woman under 40 who had recovered from COVID-19. Sequenced input: peripheral blood. CDR3 sequence reads: CASSVNVGRVIAPAGYTF. The CDR3, as DNA: TGTGCCAGCAGCGTTAACGTCGGGAGGGTAATTGCCCCGGCTGGCTACACCTTC.